This is a list of T cell receptor beta chains from one sample in a study of CD8 T cells in Susac syndrome. TCRdb reprocessed the immunoSEQ multiplex PCR reads with MiXCR, giving one entry per CDR3 protein. Here the sample spans fewer than 300,000 distinct CDR3 sequences, approximately 81% being singletons. Input material: CD8+ T cells from PBMCs. These receptors originate from a human donor with multiple sclerosis. The CDR3 runs from the conserved cysteine through the conserved F or W.

V gene: TRBV5-1; CDR3 protein: CASSSPDRGGIYGYTF
V gene: TRBV7-9; CDR3 protein: CASSLPTSGRSNEQFF
V gene: TRBV20-1; CDR3 protein: CSARDRSINQPQHF
V gene: TRBV5-4; CDR3 protein: CASSRMDSGSASSYEQYF
V gene: TRBV19; CDR3 protein: CASNTAGGPDTQYF
V gene: TRBV2; CDR3 protein: CASSHGTGTNYGYTF
V gene: TRBV3-1; CDR3 protein: CASSQLAGGPEINTDTQYF
V gene: TRBV7-6; CDR3 protein: CASSLAQGSLPKPMYF
V gene: TRBV12-3/TRBV12-4; CDR3 protein: CASSLLDRVAYEQYF
V gene: TRBV10-3; CDR3 protein: CAISGQGRAKNIQYF
V gene: TRBV29-1; CDR3 protein: CSVGDISYEQYF
V gene: TRBV29-1; CDR3 protein: CSVGRASRPYEQYF
V gene: TRBV29-1; CDR3 protein: CSVDLLAGMRQETQYF
V gene: TRBV20-1; CDR3 protein: CSARDQDGRAGEQFF
V gene: TRBV5-7; CDR3 protein: CASFGLAGHSYEQYF
V gene: TRBV7-9; CDR3 protein: CASSPNIQYF
V gene: TRBV20-1; CDR3 protein: CSANRLGSSYEQYF
V gene: TRBV27; CDR3 protein: CASTPGRGWHEQYF
V gene: TRBV10-3; CDR3 protein: CAIRTSGRGEQYF
V gene: TRBV5-1; CDR3 protein: CASSAVRQGRYGYTF
V gene: TRBV2; CDR3 protein: CASRHRGTGGTGELFF
V gene: TRBV12-3/TRBV12-4; CDR3 protein: CASSLVPLNEQYF
V gene: TRBV12-3/TRBV12-4; CDR3 protein: CASSLGTGAKNEQFF
V gene: TRBV7-3; CDR3 protein: CASSLTGRGEQFF
V gene: TRBV12-3/TRBV12-4; CDR3 protein: CASSFLDTQYF
V gene: TRBV27; CDR3 protein: CASSPTVIPDTQYF
V gene: TRBV11-3; CDR3 protein: CASRSKRGEQFF
V gene: TRBV27; CDR3 protein: CASTGGRANEQFF
V gene: TRBV7-6; CDR3 protein: CASSATEVHEQYF
V gene: TRBV19; CDR3 protein: CASSIGTGNTIYF